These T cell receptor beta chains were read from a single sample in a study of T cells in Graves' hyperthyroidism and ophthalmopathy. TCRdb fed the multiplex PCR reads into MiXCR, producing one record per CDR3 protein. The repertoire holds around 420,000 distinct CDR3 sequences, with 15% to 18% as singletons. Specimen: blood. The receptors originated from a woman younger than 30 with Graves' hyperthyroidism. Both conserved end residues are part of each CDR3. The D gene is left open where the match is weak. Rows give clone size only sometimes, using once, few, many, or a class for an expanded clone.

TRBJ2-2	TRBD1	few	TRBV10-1	CASSETRQGTNTGELFF	TGCGCCAGCAGTGAGACCCGACAGGGAACGAACACCGGGGAGCTGTTTTTT
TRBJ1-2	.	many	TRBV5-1	CASSFDEYGYTF	TGCGCCAGCAGCTTTGACGAGTATGGCTACACCTTC
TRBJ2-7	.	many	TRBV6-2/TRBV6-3	CASSSAVWQYF	TGTGCCAGCAGTTCGGCGGTGTGGCAGTACTTC
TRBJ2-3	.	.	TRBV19	CASSIMAEDTQYF	TGTGCCAGTAGTATAATGGCGGAAGATACGCAGTATTTT
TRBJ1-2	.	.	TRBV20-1	CSASPAGGSHGYTF	TGCAGTGCTAGTCCCGCCGGGGGTTCCCATGGCTACACCTTC
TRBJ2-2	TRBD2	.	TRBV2	CASSALAANTGELFF	TGTGCCAGCAGTGCGCTAGCGGCGAACACCGGGGAGCTGTTTTTT
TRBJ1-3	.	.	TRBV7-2	CASSLVQGTSGNTIYF	TGTGCCAGCAGCTTAGTTCAGGGGACCTCTGGAAACACCATATATTTT
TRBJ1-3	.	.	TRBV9	CASSVGGLGNTIYF	TGTGCCAGCAGCGTCGGGGGGCTTGGAAACACCATATATTTT
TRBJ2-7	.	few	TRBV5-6	CASTPRGGRIYEQYF	TGTGCCAGCACCCCGCGTGGAGGACGGATCTACGAGCAGTACTTC
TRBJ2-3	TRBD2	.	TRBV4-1	CASSQGLAGRPTDTQYF	TGCGCCAGCAGCCAAGGTTTAGCGGGAAGGCCCACAGATACGCAGTATTTT
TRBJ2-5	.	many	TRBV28	CASEKPTGAQYF	TGTGCCAGCGAAAAACCCACCGGTGCCCAGTACTTC
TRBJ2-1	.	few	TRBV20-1	CSPSGQYNEQFF	TGCAGTCCCTCGGGGCAGTACAATGAGCAGTTCTTC
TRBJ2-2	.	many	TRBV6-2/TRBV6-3	CASTAPQGTGELFF	TGTGCCAGCACCGCTCCCCAGGGTACCGGGGAGCTGTTTTTT
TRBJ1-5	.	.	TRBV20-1	CSARDQGSFQPQHF	TGCAGTGCACGGGACCAAGGGTCCTTTCAGCCCCAGCATTTT
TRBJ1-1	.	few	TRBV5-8	CASSRRGPGVTEAFF	TGTGCCAGCAGCCGGAGGGGACCCGGGGTAACTGAAGCTTTCTTT
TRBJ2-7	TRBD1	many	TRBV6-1	CASSENLPGQSYEQYF	TGTGCCAGCAGCGAAAACCTCCCGGGACAGTCCTACGAGCAGTACTTC
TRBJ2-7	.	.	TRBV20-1	CSARPDSIVYEQYF	TGCAGTGCTAGACCCGACAGTATCGTATACGAGCAGTACTTC
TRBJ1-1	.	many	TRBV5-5	CASSLGLLNTEAFF	TGTGCCAGCAGCTTAGGACTGTTGAACACTGAAGCTTTCTTT
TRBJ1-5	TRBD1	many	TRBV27	CASGKLRGRGPGNQPQHF	TGTGCCAGCGGAAAATTGAGGGGCAGGGGGCCAGGGAATCAGCCCCAGCATTTT
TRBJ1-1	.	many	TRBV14	CASSGQLTIMNTEAFF	TGTGCCAGCAGCGGACAGTTAACCATCATGAACACTGAAGCTTTCTTT
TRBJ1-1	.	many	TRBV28	CASSLSDWAVLNTEAFF	TGTGCCAGCAGTTTATCAGATTGGGCGGTATTGAACACTGAAGCTTTCTTT
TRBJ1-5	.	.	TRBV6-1	CAVGPLGQPQHF	TGTGCGGTAGGACCTCTCGGTCAGCCCCAGCATTTT
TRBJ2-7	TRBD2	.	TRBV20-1	CSASALGLAGVEQYF	TGCAGTGCATCCGCCCTGGGGCTAGCGGGAGTCGAGCAGTACTTC
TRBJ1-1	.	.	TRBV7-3	CASSPWRFTEAFF	TGTGCCAGCAGCCCCTGGCGGTTCACTGAAGCTTTCTTT
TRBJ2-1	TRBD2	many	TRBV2	CASSDPAGRSYNEQFF	TGTGCCAGCAGTGACCCAGCGGGACGTTCCTACAATGAGCAGTTCTTC
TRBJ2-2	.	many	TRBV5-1	CASSPRTSTGELFF	TGCGCCAGCAGTCCCCGGACCTCCACCGGGGAGCTGTTTTTT